The sequence of this TCR beta chain was determined in a study of monozygotic twins with inflammatory bowel disease. Comment on this clonotype: Its antigen is not known.

Study observations and caveats: Patient-specific immunosuppressive treatments may have made repertoires more variable.

Eight reactions per sample, run separately, yielded cDNA. Reanalyzing the 5' RACE reads, TCRdb keeps one entry per CDR3 protein, without DNA. This listing includes around 380,000 distinct CDR3 sequences. Collection yielded 2.5 to 3 ml of blood per donor. This receptor was identified in a human donor with ulcerative colitis or Crohn's disease, or a healthy co-twin of an affected twin (not recorded which). The source material was blood.

The CDR3 spells CASSLDFDRGLSGANVLTF. This chain connects TRBV5-1 to TRBJ2-6; without DNA, the TCRdb call of TRBD1 cannot be checked. Per the germline V gene, CDR1 is SGHRS and CDR2 is YFSETQ. CDR3 size: 19 residues.